The 21 T cell receptor beta chains below were found in one sample sequenced in a study of T cells in women clearing cervical HPV infection. Assay: immunoSEQ multiplex PCR; the TCRdb copy retains only in-frame clones and omits some. In total, the table holds about 14,000 clones. The sample taken for sequencing was blood buffy coat. The receptor source for this set is a woman between 18 and 70 years old with a cervical HPV16 infection that either progressed to CIN3+ or cleared (not recorded which).

As to this clone: The read is 3 residues too short to cover the CDR3 end, so that end is filled in from the germline J gene. This chain uses TRBV18 with TRBJ1-2; D gene uncertain. CDR3 length equals 16 residues. V was cut by 0 bases and J by 6 bases, with 17 bases left in between. Germline CDR1 reads KGHSH; CDR2 reads LQKENI. Partial CDR3 DNA: TGTGCCAGCTCACCACCTTCGAGACGGACTGAGGATGGC. Translating gives CASSPPSRRTEDG. The whole CDR3 reads CASSPPSRRTEDGYTF.

About this clone itself: The read terminates 3 residues ahead of where the CDR3 ends, so the germline J gene completes it. This chain connects TRBV19 to TRBJ2-7; 7 positions agree with TRBD2. This CDR3 region has 17 residues. Looked up from germline, CDR1 is LNHDA and CDR2 is SQIVND (reference sequence). V lost 5 bases, J lost 4 bases, and 17 bases stayed unmatched. CDR3 DNA (partial): TGTGCCAGTAGTGAACGTTTGGCGGGAGTTAGGGTTTACGAG. This gives the protein CASSERLAGVRVYE. The entire CDR3 is CASSERLAGVRVYEQYF. Drawing the rest from reference TRBV19 and TRBJ2-7, the complete variable domain is DGGITQSPKYLFRKEGQNVTLSCEQNLNHDAMYWYRQDPGQGLRLIYYSQIVNDFQKGDIAEGYSVSREKKESFPLTVTSAQKNPTAFYLCASSERLAGVRVYEQYFGPGTRLTVT.

To note about this clone: The read falls 3 residues short of the CDR3 end, and the missing part is taken from the germline J gene. The genes are TRBV5-5 and TRBJ2-3; D possibly corresponds to TRBD1 (5 bases). Germline assignment: CDR1 SGHKS and CDR2 YYEKEE (reference sequence). The CDR3 runs to 15 residues. The CDR3: CASSLGAGHNQPQYF. The sequenced CDR3 bases are TGTGCCAGCAGCTTGGGGGCAGGACACAATCAGCCG.

Worth noting for this clone: Read sequence stops 3 residues before the CDR3 end, and the germline J gene provides the missing end. The chain joins TRBV5-4 to TRBJ1-2; possible D gene TRBD1, 5 bases. V was pared by 0 bases and J by 1 base, with 13 bases between. The CDR3 is made up of 16 amino acids. The germline V gene has CDR1 SGHNT and CDR2 YYREEE (reference sequence). This CDR3 is CASSLGEDSRNYGYTF. CDR3 DNA, as far as it was read: TGTGCCAGCAGCTTGGGGGAAGACAGTCGTAACTATGGC.

Worth noting for this clone: The sequenced fragment ends 3 residues before the CDR3 boundary, so the rest is inferred from the germline J gene. The chain carries TRBV6-1 and TRBJ1-2; the D gene is possibly TRBD1 (5 bases). The V gene's germline CDR1 is MNHNS and CDR2 SASEGT. This CDR3 is built from 15 residues. The part of the CDR3 DNA that was read is TGTGCCAGCAGTGTACAGGTCGGAAGCTACAATGAC. Translated: CASSVQVGSYND. The full CDR3 reads CASSVQVGSYNDYTF.

On this clone: The read is 3 residues too short to cover the CDR3 end, so that end is filled in from the germline J gene. V and J are TRBV2 and TRBJ2-1, with 13 bases that match TRBD2. J was trimmed by 5 bases and V by 6 bases; bases with no gene match: 4. Germline assignment: CDR1 SNHLY and CDR2 FYNNEI. The CDR3 is made up of 15 amino acids. The sequenced CDR3 bases are TGTGCCAGCAGAGTCGGGACTAGCGGGGACAATGAG. Translating it yields CASRVGTSGDNE. From start to end, the CDR3 is CASRVGTSGDNEQFF.

As concerns this clone: The CDR3 goes on 3 residues after the read ends, and that part is filled in from the germline J gene. The chain uses TRBV11-2 and TRBJ2-3; D remains ambiguous. The CDR3 sequence is 15 residues long. Germline V gene sequence: CDR1 SGHAT, CDR2 FQNNGV. CDR3 sequence reads: CASSLDSGPQETQYF. CDR3 bases read: TGTGCCAGCAGCTTAGATAGTGGTCCCCAAGAGACG.

This clone is classed as medium-sized by frequency. The CDR3 end falls 3 residues outside the read, so it is completed with the germline J gene. The chain recombines TRBV6-2 or TRBV6-3 with TRBJ2-7, with TRBD2 matching 11 bases. The germline gives CDR1 MNHEY, CDR2 SVGEGT. After removal of 5 bases from V and 3 bases from J, the junction contained 6 bases not matched to a gene. The CDR3 loop spans 15 amino acids. The CDR3 protein is CASSQGLADLYEQYF. Incomplete CDR3 DNA: TGTGCCAGCAGTCAGGGACTAGCGGACCTCTACGAG.

As concerns this clone: The sequenced fragment ends 3 residues before the CDR3 boundary, so the rest is inferred from the germline J gene. The chain recombines TRBV7-9 with TRBJ2-1, with 8 bases fitting TRBD1. Germline values: CDR1 SEHNR, CDR2 FQNEAQ (reference sequence). CDR3 length: 14 amino acids. Trimming at V came to 5 bases and at J to 6 bases, leaving 6 bases not matched to a gene. The sequenced CDR3 bases are TGTGCCAGCAGCCCGCACGACAGGGGCAATGAG. Translated, it gives CASSPHDRGNE. The whole CDR3 sequence is CASSPHDRGNEQFF.

Regarding this clone: Sequencing ends 3 residues short of the CDR3 end; the germline J gene provides the rest. This chain links TRBV7-2 with TRBJ2-4, with TRBD2 matching 7 bases. This CDR3 has 13 amino acids. CDR1 is SGHTA and CDR2 is FQGNSA in the germline V gene. CDR3 region: CASSSPWDYGQYF. Incomplete CDR3 DNA: TGTGCCAGCAGCTCCCCCTGGGACTATGGT.

Note on this clone: Read coverage stops 3 residues before the CDR3 terminus; the germline J gene supplies the remainder. The chain employs TRBV7-8 and TRBJ1-6, with 11 bases identical to TRBD1. V shed 4 bases, J shed 8 bases, and the junction held 4 bases outside the gene matches. Germline V gene sequence: CDR1 SGHVS, CDR2 FQNEAQ. There are 15 residues in the CDR3. Incomplete CDR3 DNA: TGTGCCAGCAGCTCAGGACAGGGGGCGGATTCACCC. Translation: CASSSGQGADSP. The full CDR3 protein is CASSSGQGADSPLHF.

About this clone itself: The CDR3 goes on 3 residues after the read ends, and that part is filled in from the germline J gene. The rearrangement uses TRBV24-1 and TRBJ2-3; no firm D call. The germline V gene has CDR1 KGHDR and CDR2 SFDVKD. This CDR3 has 14 amino acids. V lost 1 base and J lost 3, with 7 bases in between. The CDR3 loop reads CATSDFDTTDTQYF. The sequenced CDR3 bases are TGTGCCACCAGTGATTTTGACACTACAGATACG.

In regard to this clone: The CDR3 end is not reached by the read, which stops 3 residues before it; the germline J gene fills it in. This chain connects TRBV7-2 to TRBJ1-6; 7 bases line up with TRBD1. CDR1 and CDR2 from the germline V gene are SGHTA and FQGNSA. V dropped 7 bases and J dropped 5; count of bases not matched to a gene: 8. The CDR3 is 15 amino acids. CDR3 region: CASTKDREHNSPLHF. The CDR3 bases that were read are TGTGCCAGCACCAAAGACAGGGAACATAATTCACCC. The complete variable domain, with remaining parts taken from reference TRBV7-2 and TRBJ1-6, reads GAGVSQSPSNKVTEKGKDVELRCDPISGHTALYWYRQSLGQGLEFLIYFQGNSAPDKSGLPSDRFSAERTGGSVSTLTIQRTQQEDSAVYLCASTKDREHNSPLHFGNGTRLTVT.

A remark on this clone: Read data end 3 residues before the CDR3 end; the end is taken from the germline J gene. This chain joins TRBV7-9 and TRBJ1-1; D is unresolved. Trimming shortened V by 1 base and J by 5 bases, and 8 bases separated the two germline ends. CDR3 length: 13 residues. Germline values: CDR1 SEHNR, CDR2 FQNEAQ (reference sequence). CDR3 protein: CASSLGTGTEAFF. The CDR3 bases that were read are TGTGCCAGCAGCTTAGGGACGGGGACTGAA.

Note on this clone: Sequencing ends 3 residues short of the CDR3 end; the germline J gene provides the rest. This chain uses TRBV20-1 with TRBJ2-1; 12 bases match TRBD2. Germline V gene lookup returns CDR1 DFQATT and CDR2 SNEGSKA (reference sequence). The V segment lost 1 base and the J segment 8 bases; nucleotides outside the gene matches: 9. CDR3 length: 16 amino acids. The CDR3 spells CSARVSLAGGPHEQFF. Incomplete CDR3 DNA: TGCAGTGCTAGAGTATCGCTAGCGGGAGGGCCCCATGAG.

As regards this clone: Read coverage stops 3 residues before the CDR3 terminus; the germline J gene supplies the remainder. The chain joins TRBV7-7 to TRBJ2-1, with TRBD2 matching 13 bases. The trim removed 5 bases at V and 9 bases at J, leaving 10 bases unmatched. Germline CDR1 and CDR2: SSHAT and FNYEAQ (reference sequence). The CDR3 has 16 residues. The CDR3 protein is CASSPRLAGGGGEQFF. CDR3 DNA (partial): TGTGCCAGCAGCCCAAGACTAGCGGGAGGCGGGGGTGAG.

As for this clone: From the germline J gene comes the end of the CDR3, since the read stops 3 residues before it. The rearrangement joins TRBV7-9 to TRBJ2-2; 9 bases align to TRBD1. Germline lookup yields CDR1 SEHNR and CDR2 FQNEAQ (reference sequence). There are 15 residues in the CDR3. Trimming cost V 6 bases and J 6 bases; bases outside gene matches: 8. The part of the CDR3 DNA that was read is TGTGCCAGCAGGCAGACAGGGGGTAGCGCCGGGGAG. This gives the protein CASRQTGGSAGE. The CDR3 in its entirety is CASRQTGGSAGELFF.

With regard to this clone: The read terminates 3 residues before the CDR3 end, so the remaining end is supplied by the germline J gene. The J gene is TRBJ2-5, the V gene TRBV12-5; 7 positions match TRBD1. Germline loops: CDR1 LGHNT, CDR2 FRNRAP. The CDR3 has 14 residues. The J segment lost 3 bases and the V segment lost 2 bases, leaving 3 bases of the junction unmatched. CDR3 bases read: TGTGCTAGTGGTTTGTACGGGACAGAAGAGACC. Its protein is CASGLYGTEET. In full, the CDR3 is CASGLYGTEETQYF.

A note on this clone: The CDR3 is cut off 3 residues early in the read; its end comes from the germline J gene. V gene TRBV6-2 or TRBV6-3 combines with J gene TRBJ2-2, with D perhaps TRBD2 (6 bases). The germline V and J ends were trimmed by 4 bases and 7 bases, with 19 bases remaining between them. This CDR3 is 16 amino acids long. Germline V gene data show CDR1 as MNHEY and CDR2 as SVGEGT. This chain's CDR3 is CASSSKRRGSVGELFF. CDR3 DNA, as far as it was read: TGTGCCAGCAGTTCCAAGAGGAGGGGCAGTGTCGGGGAG.

The sequenced part of the CDR3 DNA is TGTGCCTGCGCCCCTCTGACAGTGACA. Amino acid sequence: CACAPLTVT. In full, the CDR3 is CACAPLTVTAFF. V is TRBV2 and J is TRBJ1-1, with TRBD1 as a possible D gene (5 bases). The sequenced fragment ends 3 residues before the CDR3 boundary, so the rest is inferred from the germline J gene. The CDR3 totals 12 residues. Germline lookup yields CDR1 SNHLY and CDR2 FYNNEI.

The part of the CDR3 DNA that was read is TGTGCCAGCAGCGGTGGACAGGGGGCTGGGGAGACC. This gives the protein CASSGGQGAGET. In full, the CDR3 reads CASSGGQGAGETQYF. V is TRBV25-1 and J is TRBJ2-5; TRBD1 matches at 11 bases. The read ends 3 residues before the CDR3 terminus; that terminus is restored from the germline J gene. J was trimmed by 5 bases and V by 6 bases; bases with no gene match: 8. Looked up from germline, CDR1 is MGHDK and CDR2 is SYGVNS. The CDR3 sequence is 15 residues long.